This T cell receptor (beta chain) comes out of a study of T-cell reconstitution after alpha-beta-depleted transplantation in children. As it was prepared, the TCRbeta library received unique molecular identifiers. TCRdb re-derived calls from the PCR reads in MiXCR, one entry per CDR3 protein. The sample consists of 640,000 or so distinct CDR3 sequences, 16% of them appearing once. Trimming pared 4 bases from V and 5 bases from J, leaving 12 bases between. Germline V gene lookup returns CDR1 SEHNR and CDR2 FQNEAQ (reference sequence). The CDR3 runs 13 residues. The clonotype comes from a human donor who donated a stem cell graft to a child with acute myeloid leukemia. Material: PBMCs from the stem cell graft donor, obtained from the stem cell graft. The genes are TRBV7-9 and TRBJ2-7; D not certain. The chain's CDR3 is CASSYRARDEQYF. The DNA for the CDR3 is TGTGCCAGCAGCTACCGGGCGAGAGACGAGCAGTACTTC. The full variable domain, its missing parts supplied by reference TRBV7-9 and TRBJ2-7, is DTGVSQNPRHKITKRGQNVTFRCDPISEHNRLYWYRQTLGQGPEFLTYFQNEAQLEKSRLLSDRFSAERPKGSFSTLEIQRTEQGDSAMYLCASSYRARDEQYFGPGTRLTVT.